The 11 T cell receptor beta chains listed next were all sequenced from one sample in a study of identifying expanded T cells in peripheral blood. Generated by immunoSEQ multiplex PCR, the TCRdb table keeps only in-frame clones and is missing some. The sample lists about 120,000 clones, 75% to 90% seen once, with around 3.3% in the top ten. Specimen: blood. The receptors here all came from a person aged 18 to 75 in good health.

This clone was seen a handful of times. This CDR3 is also generated by other DNA sequences in the sample. V usage is TRBV10-3 and J usage is TRBJ2-7, with D perhaps matching TRBD1 or TRBD2 (5 bases each). CDR1 ENHRY and CDR2 SYGVKD come from the germline V gene. Trimming stripped 2 bases from V and 5 bases from J, with 13 bases between. The CDR3 sequence is 14 residues long. The CDR3 DNA is TGTGCCATCAGTGAGCGAGGGGCAAGGGACGAGCAGTACTTC. Translating it yields CAISERGARDEQYF.

The chain uses TRBV7-2 and TRBJ2-1; TRBD1 matches 9 bases. The CDR3 runs 15 residues. CDR1 and CDR2 (germline): SGHTA, FQGNSA. The V segment lost 2 bases and the J segment 5 bases; nucleotides outside the gene matches: 4. CDR3 amino acids: CASSLWTGDNNEQFF. Written as DNA, the CDR3 is TGTGCCAGCAGCTTATGGACAGGGGATAACAATGAGCAGTTCTTC.

The chain carries TRBV7-9 and TRBJ1-2; a weak D match, TRBD1 (6 bases). This CDR3 spans 13 amino acids. Trimming removed 4 bases from V and 7 bases from J, with 13 bases in between. Germline CDR1 and CDR2: SEHNR and FQNEAQ (reference sequence). CDR3 protein: CASSWQGFGGYTF. CDR3 DNA sequence: TGTGCCAGCAGCTGGCAGGGGTTCGGTGGCTACACCTTC.

V gene TRBV13 combines with J gene TRBJ2-7; a weak D match, TRBD1 (6 bases). The V gene's germline CDR1 is PRHDT and CDR2 FYEKMQ (reference sequence). The ends were cut back, 2 bases at V and 4 bases at J, with 9 bases in the middle. The length of the CDR3 is 13 residues. CDR3 region: CASSLRTDYEQYF. The CDR3 region has the DNA TGTGCCAGCAGCTTACGGACAGATTACGAGCAGTACTTC.

V usage is TRBV11-2 and J usage is TRBJ2-5; the match to TRBD1 covers 7 bases. CDR3 length: 16 residues. Per the germline V gene, CDR1 is SGHAT and CDR2 is FQNNGV. Trimming took 3 bases from V and 6 from J; bases not matched to a gene: 13. CDR3 sequence: CASSFPRTGYQQTQYF. The CDR3, as DNA: TGTGCCAGCAGCTTTCCTCGGACAGGATATCAACAGACCCAGTACTTC.

Worth noting for this clone: The same CDR3 also results from other DNA sequences found in this sample. The CDR3 protein is CASSRSYEQYF. DNA for the CDR3: TGTGCCAGCAGCCGCTCCTACGAGCAGTACTTC. This rearrangement joins TRBV11-2 to TRBJ2-7; D unclear. The CDR3 covers 11 residues. Germline assignment: CDR1 SGHAT and CDR2 FQNNGV. Trimming stripped 5 bases from V and 0 bases from J, with 2 bases between.

This clone qualifies as medium-sized. This chain uses TRBV9 with TRBJ1-1; D may be TRBD1 (6 bases). Trimming pared 0 bases from V and 4 bases from J, leaving 10 bases between. This CDR3 contains 14 residues. Germline values: CDR1 SGDLS, CDR2 YYNGEE. The CDR3 sequence: CASSVDWGLTEAFF. CDR3 nucleotide sequence: TGTGCCAGCAGCGTAGACTGGGGGCTCACTGAAGCTTTCTTT. Full variable domain (remainder filled in from reference TRBV9 and TRBJ1-1): DSGVTQTPKHLITATGQRVTLRCSPRSGDLSVYWYQQSLDQGLQFLIQYYNGEERAKGNILERFSAQQFPDLHSELNLSSLELGDSALYFCASSVDWGLTEAFFGQGTRLTVV.

This chain links TRBV4-3 with TRBJ1-1, with no clear D. Germline V lookup: CDR1 LGHNA, CDR2 YSLEER. Deletions cut 1 base from V and 3 bases from J, with 12 bases between. The CDR3 consists of 15 residues. In DNA, the CDR3 is TGCGCCAGCAGCCAAGCGGAGGGTCCCTACACTGAAGCTTTCTTT. Its translation: CASSQAEGPYTEAFF.

This clone was detected once. The chain carries TRBV29-1 and TRBJ1-1; TRBD1 might be the D (5 bases). Between the trimmed V and J ends, which lost 5 bases and 1 base, there was a span of 17 bases. Germline-derived CDR1 and CDR2 are SQVTM and ANQGSEA. This CDR3 comprises 15 residues. The CDR3: CSVIHTGGGNTEAFF. The DNA for the CDR3 is TGCAGCGTTATCCACACTGGGGGGGGGAACACTGAAGCTTTCTTT.

The rearrangement links TRBV5-6 to TRBJ1-1, with 8 bases matching TRBD1. The V and J ends lost 4 bases and 1 base, in that order; junction bases with no gene match: 6. Germline V gene lookup returns CDR1 SGHDT and CDR2 YYEEEE. The CDR3 loop spans 15 amino acids. The DNA of the CDR3 is TGTGCCAGCAGCCCTATGACAGGGGCGAACACTGAAGCTTTCTTT. Encoded protein: CASSPMTGANTEAFF.

The chain couples TRBV7-9 to TRBJ1-1; D may be TRBD1 (5 bases). Germline assignment: CDR1 SEHNR and CDR2 FQNEAQ (reference sequence). This CDR3 is 15 amino acids long. Between the trimmed V and J ends, which lost 4 bases and 6 bases, there was a span of 18 bases. For the CDR3, the DNA is TGTGCCAGCAGCTCGGGGGTGGATCCGTCCTCTGAAGCTTTCTTT. Protein sequence: CASSSGVDPSSEAFF.